This T cell receptor (beta chain) was identified in a study of type 1 regulatory T cells. Whole-study context: T-allo10 is an in vitro-generated, Tr1-enriched CD4 T cell product specific for alloantigen.

The CDR3 contains 15 residues. Losses at the gene ends were 5 bases for V and 8 bases for J; bases not matched to a gene: 10. Germline V gives CDR1 SGDLS, CDR2 YYNGEE. Study-level findings and limits: Compared with non-type 1 regulatory T cells, type 1 regulatory T cells showed a more restricted TCR repertoire.

TCRdb called the reads again in MiXCR, with one record for every CDR3 protein. The data contain 35,000 to 50,000 distinct CDR3 sequences, over 9% of them singletons. A word on this clonotype: The antigen is not known.

Sequenced material: cultured non-Tr1 T cells, either the whole culture or a sorted T cell fraction (not recorded which). V is TRBV9 and J is TRBJ2-1; TRBD2 agrees at 10 bases. The receptor comes from a human donor in good health. The CDR3 loop is CASRRVLAGADEQFF. CDR3 DNA: TGTGCCAGCAGGAGAGTCCTAGCGGGAGCCGATGAGCAGTTCTTC.